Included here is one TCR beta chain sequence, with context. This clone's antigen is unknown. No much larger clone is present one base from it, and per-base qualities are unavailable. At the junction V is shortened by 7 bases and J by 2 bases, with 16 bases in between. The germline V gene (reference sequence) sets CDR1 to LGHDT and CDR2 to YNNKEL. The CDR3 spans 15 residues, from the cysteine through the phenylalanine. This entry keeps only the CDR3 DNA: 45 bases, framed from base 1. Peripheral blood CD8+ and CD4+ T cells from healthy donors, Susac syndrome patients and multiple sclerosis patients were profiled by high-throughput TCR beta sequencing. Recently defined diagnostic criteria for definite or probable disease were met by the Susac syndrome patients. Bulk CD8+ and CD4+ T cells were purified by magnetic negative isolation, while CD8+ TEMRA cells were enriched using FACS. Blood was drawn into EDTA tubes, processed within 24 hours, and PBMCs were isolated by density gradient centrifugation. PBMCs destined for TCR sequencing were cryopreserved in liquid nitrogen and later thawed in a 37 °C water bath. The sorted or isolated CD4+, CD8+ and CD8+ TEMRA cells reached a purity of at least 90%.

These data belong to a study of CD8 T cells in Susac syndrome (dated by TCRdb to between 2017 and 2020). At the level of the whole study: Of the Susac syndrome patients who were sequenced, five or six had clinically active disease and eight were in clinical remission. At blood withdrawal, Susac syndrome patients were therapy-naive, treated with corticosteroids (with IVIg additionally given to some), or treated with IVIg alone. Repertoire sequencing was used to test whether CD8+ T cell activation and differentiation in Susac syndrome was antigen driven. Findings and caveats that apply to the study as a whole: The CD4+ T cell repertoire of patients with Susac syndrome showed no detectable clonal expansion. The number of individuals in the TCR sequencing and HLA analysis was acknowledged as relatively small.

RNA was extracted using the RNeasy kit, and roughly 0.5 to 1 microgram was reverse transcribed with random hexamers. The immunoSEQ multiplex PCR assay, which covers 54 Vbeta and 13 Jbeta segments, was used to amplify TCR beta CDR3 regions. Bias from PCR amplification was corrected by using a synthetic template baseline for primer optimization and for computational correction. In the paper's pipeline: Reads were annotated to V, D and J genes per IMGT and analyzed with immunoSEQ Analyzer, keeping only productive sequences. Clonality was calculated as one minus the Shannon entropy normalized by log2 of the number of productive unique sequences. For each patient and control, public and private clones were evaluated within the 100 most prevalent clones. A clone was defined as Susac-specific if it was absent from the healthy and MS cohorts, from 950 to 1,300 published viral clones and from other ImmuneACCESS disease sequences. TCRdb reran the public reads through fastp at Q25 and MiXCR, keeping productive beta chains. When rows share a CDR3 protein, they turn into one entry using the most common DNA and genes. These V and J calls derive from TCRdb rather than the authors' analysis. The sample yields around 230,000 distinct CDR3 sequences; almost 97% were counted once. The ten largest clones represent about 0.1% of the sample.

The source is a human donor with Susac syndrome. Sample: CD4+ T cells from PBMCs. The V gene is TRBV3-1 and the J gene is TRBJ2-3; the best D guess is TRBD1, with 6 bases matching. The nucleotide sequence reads TGTGCCAGCAAGACCGGGACACAGTCCACAGATACGCAGTATTTT. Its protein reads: CASKTGTQSTDTQYF.